This T cell receptor (beta chain) is drawn from a study of identical twins. Germline lookup yields CDR1 GTSNPN and CDR2 SVGIG (reference sequence). The length of the CDR3 is 18 residues. J lost 2 bases, V lost 0 bases, and 10 bases had no gene match. Template switching created a universal primer site, and the cDNA included unique molecular identifiers. MiXCR, run by TCRdb on the 5' RACE reads, gives a single entry per CDR3 protein. The table includes 300,000 to 400,000 distinct CDR3 sequences, about 10% detected once. Input material: naive T cells sorted from blood. The V call is TRBV30, the J call TRBJ2-6; 7 positions match TRBD1. The source of this sequence is a woman between 50 and 59 years old in good health. The CDR3: CAWSVTSGGVPGANVLTF. CDR3 coding DNA: TGTGCCTGGAGTGTAACGTCAGGGGGTGTGCCTGGGGCCAACGTCCTGACTTTC. Based on the CDR3 plus reference TRBV30 and TRBJ2-6, the full variable domain is SQTIHQWPATLVQPVGSPLSLECTVEGTSNPNLYWYRQAAGRGLQLLFYSVGIGQISSEVPQNLSASRPQDRQFILSSKKLLLSDSGFYLCAWSVTSGGVPGANVLTFGAGSRLTVL.